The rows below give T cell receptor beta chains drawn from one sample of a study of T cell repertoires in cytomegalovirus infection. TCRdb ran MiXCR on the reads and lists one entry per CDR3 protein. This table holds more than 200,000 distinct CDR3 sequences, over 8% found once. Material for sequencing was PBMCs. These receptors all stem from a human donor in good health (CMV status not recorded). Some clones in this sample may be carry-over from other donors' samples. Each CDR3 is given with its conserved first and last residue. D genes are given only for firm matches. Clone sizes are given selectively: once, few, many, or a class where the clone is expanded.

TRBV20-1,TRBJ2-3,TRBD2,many,TGCAGTGCTAGTGGGAACGGGGGGGCCTCATTGTCGCAGTATTTT,CSASGNGGASLSQYF
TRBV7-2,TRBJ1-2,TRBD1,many,TGTGCCAGCAGCTTTCGGCAGGGGGATGGCTACACCTTC,CASSFRQGDGYTF
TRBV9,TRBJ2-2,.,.,TGTGCCAGCAGCACCCTCCCTAGTGCGAACGGGGAGCTGTTTTTT,CASSTLPSANGELFF
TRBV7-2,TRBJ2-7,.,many,TGTGCCAGCAGCTTAGGGACATGGACCTACGAGCAGTACTTC,CASSLGTWTYEQYF
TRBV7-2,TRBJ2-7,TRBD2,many,TGTGCCAGCAGCTTAGGCAGCGGGGTCCAATACGAGCAGTACTTC,CASSLGSGVQYEQYF
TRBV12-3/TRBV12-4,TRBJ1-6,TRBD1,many,TGTGCCAGCACCGGGACAGCGGGTCTGAGCTCCTATAATTCACCCCTCCACTTT,CASTGTAGLSSYNSPLHF
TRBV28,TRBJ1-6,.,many,TGTGCCAGCAGTTTAATCGGGACTTTCGGCTCACCCCTCCACTTT,CASSLIGTFGSPLHF
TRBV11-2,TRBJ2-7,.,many,TGTGCCAGCAGCTTTAGAATCGGGGGACAGAGACTCTACGAGCAGTACTTC,CASSFRIGGQRLYEQYF
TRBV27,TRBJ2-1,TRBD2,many,TGTGCCAGCAGTTTGAGGGGACTAGCGAGCTCCTACAATGAGCAGTTCTTC,CASSLRGLASSYNEQFF
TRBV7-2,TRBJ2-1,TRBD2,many,TGTGCCAGCAGCTCCCTAGCGGGAGCCGGCAATGAGCAGTTCTTC,CASSSLAGAGNEQFF
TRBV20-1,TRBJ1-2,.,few,TGCAGTGCTAGAGACCTACAATACAAGAGGGGTAACTATGGCTACACCTTC,CSARDLQYKRGNYGYTF
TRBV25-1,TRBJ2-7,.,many,TGTGCCAGCAGCTTGGGGGGGGCCGCCCGCGAGCAGTACTTC,CASSLGGAAREQYF
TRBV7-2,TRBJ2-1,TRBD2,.,TGTGCCAGCAGCACCCGGACTAGCGGGAGTGTGCAGTTCTTC,CASSTRTSGSVQFF
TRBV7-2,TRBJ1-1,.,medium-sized,TGTGCCAGCAGCCCGCGCTCGCACACTGAAGCTTTCTTT,CASSPRSHTEAFF
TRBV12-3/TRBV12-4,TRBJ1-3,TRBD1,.,TGTGCCAGCAGTTTAACGGGACAGGGAAACACCATATATTTT,CASSLTGQGNTIYF
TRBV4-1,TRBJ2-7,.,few,TGCGCCAGCAGCCAAGACGAAAGGACACAGTACTTC,CASSQDERTQYF
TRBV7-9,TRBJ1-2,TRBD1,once,TGTGCCAGCAGCTCGACAGGGAGGGGATCTAACTATGGCTACACCTTC,CASSSTGRGSNYGYTF
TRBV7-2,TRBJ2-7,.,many,TGTGCCAGCAGCCAAAGCTTGGACGAGCAGTACTTC,CASSQSLDEQYF
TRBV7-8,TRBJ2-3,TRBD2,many,TGTGCCAGCAGCACAGGGGGACTAGCGGGGGATACGCAGTATTTT,CASSTGGLAGDTQYF
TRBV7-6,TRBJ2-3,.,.,TGTGCCAGCAGCGTAGCCCAGGGATGGACAGATACGCAGTATTTT,CASSVAQGWTDTQYF
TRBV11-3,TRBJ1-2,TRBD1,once,TGTGCCAACAGCCCGGACAGGGCCACCTATGGCTACACCTTC,CANSPDRATYGYTF
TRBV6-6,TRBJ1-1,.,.,TGTGCCAGCAGTTACCCCCCCCCATCTGAAGCTTTCTTT,CASSYPPPSEAFF
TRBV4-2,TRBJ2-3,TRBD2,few,TGTGCCAGCAGCCAAGATTTGCGGGGGGGCGGCACAGATACGCAGTATTTT,CASSQDLRGGGTDTQYF
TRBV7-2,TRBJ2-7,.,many,TGTGCCAGCAGATTTACTAGCACGGGGGGCGGCGAGCAGTACTTC,CASRFTSTGGGEQYF
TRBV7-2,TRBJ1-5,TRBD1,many,TGTGCCAGCAGCCCGGACAGGGGGCCCAATCAGCCCCAGCATTTT,CASSPDRGPNQPQHF
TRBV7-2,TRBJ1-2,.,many,TGTGCCAGCAGCGTTAAGGGGGACTATGGCTACACCTTC,CASSVKGDYGYTF
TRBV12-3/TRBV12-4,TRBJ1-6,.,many,TGTGCCAGCAGTAAATCTTATTCACCCCTCCACTTT,CASSKSYSPLHF
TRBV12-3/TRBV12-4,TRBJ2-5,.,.,TGTGCCAGCAGTTTGTATCTAGAGACCCAGTACTTC,CASSLYLETQYF
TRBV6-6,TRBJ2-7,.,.,TGTGCCAGCAGGTCCGAGGGCGATGAGCAGTACTTC,CASRSEGDEQYF
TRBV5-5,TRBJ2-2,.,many,TGTGCCAGCAGCCCATGGGACAGGGAGCTGTTTTTT,CASSPWDRELFF
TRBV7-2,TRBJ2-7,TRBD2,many,TGTGCCAGCAGTCCAGAGCGGGGGGGAAACTACGAGCAGTACTTC,CASSPERGGNYEQYF
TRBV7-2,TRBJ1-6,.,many,TGTGCCAGCAGCTTAGTTCGAAACGGTTCACCCCTCCACTTT,CASSLVRNGSPLHF
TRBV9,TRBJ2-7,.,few,TGTGCCAGCAGCGTAGACCCTTCAGGGCCCTCCTACGAGCAGTACTTC,CASSVDPSGPSYEQYF
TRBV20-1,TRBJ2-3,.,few,TGCAGTGCTAGAGTTCAACCTGGGGGGCCCCGGTCAGATACGCAGTATTTT,CSARVQPGGPRSDTQYF
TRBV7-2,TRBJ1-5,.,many,TGTGCCAGCAGCTTAGAAGGGACTTCAGGGCCCCAGCATTTT,CASSLEGTSGPQHF
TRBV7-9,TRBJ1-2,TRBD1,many,TGTGCCAGCAGCCCGCCCCCCTACAGGGGGCAGGTCTATGGCTACACCTTC,CASSPPPYRGQVYGYTF
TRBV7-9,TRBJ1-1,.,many,TGTGCCAGCAGCCCCGAGAGAGCCACTGAAGCTTTCTTT,CASSPERATEAFF
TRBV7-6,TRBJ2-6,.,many,TGTGCCAGCAGCCCACAGGGCTCTGGGGCCAACGTCCTGACTTTC,CASSPQGSGANVLTF
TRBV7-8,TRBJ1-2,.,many,TGTGCCAGCAGCTTAGCTGAGAAGAACTATGGCTACACCTTC,CASSLAEKNYGYTF
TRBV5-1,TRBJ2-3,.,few,TGCGCCAGCAGCCGTGGGGACTCTAGCACAGATACGCAGTATTTT,CASSRGDSSTDTQYF
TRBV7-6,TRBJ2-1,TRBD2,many,TGTGCCAGCAGCCGGCGGGGGTCGAGCTCCTACAATGAGCAGTTCTTC,CASSRRGSSSYNEQFF
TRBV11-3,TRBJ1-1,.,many,TGTGCCAGCGGATTGGGTGGGAACACTGAAGCTTTCTTT,CASGLGGNTEAFF
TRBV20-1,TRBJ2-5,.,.,TGCAGTGCTAGAGATGGGGGGGCTCTCCAAGAGACCCAGTACTTC,CSARDGGALQETQYF
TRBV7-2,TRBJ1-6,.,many,TGTGCCAGCAGCTTAGACAGGCTCAATAATTCACCCCTCCACTTT,CASSLDRLNNSPLHF